The following is a TCR beta chain sequence with its context. These data belong to a study of patients and donors after allogeneic stem cell transplantation. TCRdb redid the calling of the RT-PCR reads with MiXCR, one entry per CDR3 protein. The sample carries approximately 430,000 distinct CDR3 sequences, under 20% recorded once. From germline, CDR1 is MGHDK and CDR2 SYGVNS. V gave up 6 bases and J gave up 5 bases; unmatched junction bases: 8. The CDR3 loop spans 16 amino acids. The sequence derives from a human donor who was either an allogeneic HSCT recipient or a stem cell or donor lymphocyte infusion donor (not recorded which). It is not recorded whose cells these are; they may come from a transplant donor. The chain couples TRBV25-1 to TRBJ2-2; 11 positions match TRBD2. What was sequenced was blood, either unsorted or a sorted T cell fraction (not recorded which). Written as DNA, the CDR3 is TGTGCCAGCAGCCCTACTAGCGGGAGACATACCGGGGAGCTGTTTTTT. This translates into CASSPTSGRHTGELFF. Drawing the rest from reference TRBV25-1 and TRBJ2-2, the complete variable domain is EADIYQTPRYLVIGTGKKITLECSQTMGHDKMYWYQQDPGMELHLIHYSYGVNSTEKGDLSSESTVSRIRTEHFPLTLESARPSHTSQYLCASSPTSGRHTGELFFGEGSRLTVL.